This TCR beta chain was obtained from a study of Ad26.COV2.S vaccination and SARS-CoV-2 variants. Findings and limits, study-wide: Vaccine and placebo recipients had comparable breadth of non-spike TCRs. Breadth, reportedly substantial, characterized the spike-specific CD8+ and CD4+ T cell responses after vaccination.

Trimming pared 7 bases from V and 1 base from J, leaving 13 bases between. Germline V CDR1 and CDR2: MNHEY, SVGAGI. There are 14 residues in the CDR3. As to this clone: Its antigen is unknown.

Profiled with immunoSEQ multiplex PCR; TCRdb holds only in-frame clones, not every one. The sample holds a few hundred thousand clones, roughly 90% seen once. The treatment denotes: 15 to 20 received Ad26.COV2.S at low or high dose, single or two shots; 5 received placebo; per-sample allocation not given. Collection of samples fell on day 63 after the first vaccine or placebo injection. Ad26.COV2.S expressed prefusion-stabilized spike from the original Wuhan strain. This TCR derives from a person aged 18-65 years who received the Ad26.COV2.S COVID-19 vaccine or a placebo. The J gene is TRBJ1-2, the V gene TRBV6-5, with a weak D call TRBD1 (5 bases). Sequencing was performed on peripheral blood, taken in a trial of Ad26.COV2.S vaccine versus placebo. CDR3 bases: TGTGCCAGCATCTCGGTCAGGGATAACTATGGCTACACCTTC. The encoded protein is CASISVRDNYGYTF.